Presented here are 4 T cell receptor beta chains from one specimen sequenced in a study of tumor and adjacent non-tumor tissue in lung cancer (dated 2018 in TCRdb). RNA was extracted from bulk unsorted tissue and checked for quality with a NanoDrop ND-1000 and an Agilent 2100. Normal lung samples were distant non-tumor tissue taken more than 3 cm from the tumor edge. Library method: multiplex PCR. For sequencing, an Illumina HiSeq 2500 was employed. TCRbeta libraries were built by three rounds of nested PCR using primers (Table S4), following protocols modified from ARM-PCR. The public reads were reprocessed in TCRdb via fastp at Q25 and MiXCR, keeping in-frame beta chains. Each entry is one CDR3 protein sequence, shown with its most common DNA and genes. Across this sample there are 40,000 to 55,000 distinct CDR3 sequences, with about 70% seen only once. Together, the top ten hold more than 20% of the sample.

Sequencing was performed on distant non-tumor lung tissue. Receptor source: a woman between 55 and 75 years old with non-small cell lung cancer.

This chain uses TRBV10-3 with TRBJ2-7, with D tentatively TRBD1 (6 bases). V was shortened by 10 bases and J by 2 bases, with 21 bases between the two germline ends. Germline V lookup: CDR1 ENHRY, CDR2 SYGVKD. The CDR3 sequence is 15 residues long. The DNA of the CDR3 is TGTGCCAAGACCGGACAGTCCTGTTACGCCTACGAGCAGTACTTC. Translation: CAKTGQSCYAYEQYF.

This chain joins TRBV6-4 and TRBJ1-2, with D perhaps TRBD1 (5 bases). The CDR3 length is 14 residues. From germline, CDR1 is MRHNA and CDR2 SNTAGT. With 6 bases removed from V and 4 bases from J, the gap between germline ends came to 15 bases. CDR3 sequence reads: CASSPSGGGYGYTF. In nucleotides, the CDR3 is TGTGCCAGCAGCCCCTCGGGGGGTGGCTATGGCTACACCTTC.

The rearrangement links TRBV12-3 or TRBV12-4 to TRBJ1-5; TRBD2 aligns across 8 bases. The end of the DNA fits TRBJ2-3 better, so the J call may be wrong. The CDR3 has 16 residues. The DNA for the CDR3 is TGTGCCAGCATTCTGTCAGGGAGCGGGGGTAATCAGTCCCAGTATTTT. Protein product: CASILSGSGGNQSQYF.

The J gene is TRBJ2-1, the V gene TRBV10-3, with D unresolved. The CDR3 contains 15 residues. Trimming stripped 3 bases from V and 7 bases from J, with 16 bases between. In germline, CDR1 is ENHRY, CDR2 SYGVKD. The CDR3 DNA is TGTGCCATCAGTGATACTTGCGACTTGCGGAATGAGCAGTTCTTC. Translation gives CAISDTCDLRNEQFF.